Below, 18 T cell receptor beta chains from the same sample are listed, as sequenced in a study of blood T cell repertoires in COVID-19. Sequencing was performed with immunoSEQ multiplex PCR; in TCRdb, only in-frame clones are kept and a portion is missing. The sample holds approximately 290,000 clones, approximately 83% seen once. Sequencing input: PBMCs or T cells enriched from blood (not recorded which). The receptors derive from a woman in her twenties or thirties who had recovered from COVID-19.

The rearrangement links TRBV5-1 to TRBJ2-3; D is perhaps TRBD1 (6 bases). CDR1 SGHRS and CDR2 YFSETQ come from the germline V gene. CDR3 size: 13 residues. Trimming removed 1 base from V and 6 bases from J, with 9 bases in between. The CDR3 DNA sequence: TGCGCCAGCAGCTTGAGGGGGTTGGATACGCAGTATTTT. Protein: CASSLRGLDTQYF.

This chain uses TRBV10-1 with TRBJ2-7; D is possibly TRBD1 (5 bases). The germline gives CDR1 WNHNN, CDR2 SYGVQD (reference sequence). CDR3 length: 16 amino acids. Trimming removed 6 bases at V and 0 bases at J, with 18 bases between. The CDR3 DNA sequence: TGCGCCAGCAGCGACCGGAGCGTAAGGGGCTCCTACGAGCAGTACTTC. This encodes CASSDRSVRGSYEQYF.

The genes are TRBV30 and TRBJ2-7; D is undetermined. Deletions cut 0 bases from V and 2 bases from J, with 8 bases between. The germline gives CDR1 GTSNPN, CDR2 SVGIG (reference sequence). There are 13 residues in the CDR3. The CDR3 DNA reads TGTGCCTGGAGTGTTGGTCAGGCCTACGAGCAGTACTTC. Translation: CAWSVGQAYEQYF. Together with reference TRBV30 and TRBJ2-7, the CDR3 gives the full variable domain: SQTIHQWPATLVQPVGSPLSLECTVEGTSNPNLYWYRQAAGRGLQLLFYSVGIGQISSEVPQNLSASRPQDRQFILSSKKLLLSDSGFYLCAWSVGQAYEQYFGPGTRLTVT.

The chain carries TRBV30 and TRBJ1-6, with D unresolved. This CDR3 region has 17 residues. Germline lookup yields CDR1 GTSNPN and CDR2 SVGIG (reference sequence). Trimming shortened V by 3 bases and J by 0 bases, and 15 bases separated the two germline ends. CDR3 loop: CAWSLRGSGSYNSPLHF. In nucleotides, the CDR3 is TGTGCCTGGAGCTTGAGAGGGTCCGGCTCCTATAATTCACCCCTCCACTTT. The full variable domain, with the rest looked up from reference TRBV30 and TRBJ1-6, is SQTIHQWPATLVQPVGSPLSLECTVEGTSNPNLYWYRQAAGRGLQLLFYSVGIGQISSEVPQNLSASRPQDRQFILSSKKLLLSDSGFYLCAWSLRGSGSYNSPLHFGNGTRLTVT.

The chain joins TRBV10-3 to TRBJ2-3, with a tentative D call TRBD2 (6 bases). V was trimmed by 6 bases and J by 4 bases, leaving 17 bases between them. Germline CDR1 is ENHRY and CDR2 is SYGVKD. This CDR3 spans 15 amino acids. As DNA, the CDR3 is TGTGCCATCAGGTCAGGCAGGGAGGCGTCAGATACGCAGTATTTT. Its protein product is CAIRSGREASDTQYF.

The CDR3 DNA sequence: TGTGCCAGCAGCTATAACCGGGACTATGGCTACACCTTC. Protein sequence: CASSYNRDYGYTF. The chain joins TRBV7-9 to TRBJ1-2; D is uncertain. The CDR3 runs to 13 residues. The V gene lost 4 bases and the J gene lost 3 bases, with 9 bases spanning the gap. CDR1 is SEHNR and CDR2 is FQNEAQ in the germline V gene (reference sequence).

The rearrangement uses TRBV2 and TRBJ2-1; tentatively, D is TRBD1 (7 bases). CDR3 length: 16 residues. V was clipped by 0 bases and J by 8 bases, with 17 bases between them. From germline, CDR1 is SNHLY and CDR2 FYNNEI. The CDR3 region is CASSEADRRGNDEQFF. In DNA form, the CDR3 reads TGTGCCAGCAGTGAAGCGGACAGGAGGGGTAATGATGAGCAGTTCTTC.

A word on this clone: The sample contains more than one DNA sequence encoding this CDR3. The gene calls are TRBV28 and TRBJ1-2; D not certain. Trimming shortened V by 3 bases and J by 5 bases, and 10 bases separated the two germline ends. Germline loops: CDR1 MDHEN, CDR2 SYDVKM. The CDR3 runs 13 residues. CDR3 coding DNA: TGTGCCAGCAGTTTGTCGAGGGTATATGGCTACACCTTC. Translation: CASSLSRVYGYTF.

The J gene is TRBJ1-5, the V gene TRBV28; possibly TRBD1 for D (5 bases). The CDR3 is made up of 14 amino acids. Germline lookup yields CDR1 MDHEN and CDR2 SYDVKM. V lost 5 bases and J lost 4, with 12 bases in between. CDR3 sequence: CASSAAGENQPQHF. The CDR3 nucleotides are TGTGCCAGCAGTGCGGCGGGGGAGAATCAGCCCCAGCATTTT.

This clone was picked up one time. This rearrangement joins TRBV5-1 to TRBJ1-2; TRBD1 aligns across 8 bases. In germline, CDR1 is SGHRS, CDR2 YFSETQ. V shed 3 bases and J 3 bases; nucleotides not matched to a gene: 4. CDR3 size: 14 residues. This CDR3 is CASSSGGLDYGYTF. The CDR3 DNA reads as TGCGCCAGCAGCTCAGGGGGCCTAGACTATGGCTACACCTTC.

The rearrangement links TRBV5-3 to TRBJ2-7; D perhaps matches TRBD1 (6 bases). TRBV5-3 is classed as an ORF, of uncertain function. With 4 bases removed from V and 5 bases from J, the gap between germline ends came to 10 bases. The CDR3 is made up of 12 amino acids. CDR3 sequence (DNA): TGTGCCAGAAGCACCTCAGGGGACGAGCAGTACTTC. Translation: CARSTSGDEQYF.

The V and J genes are TRBV18 and TRBJ2-2; no clear D gene. Trimming left V 3 bases short and J 5 bases short, with 13 bases between. The germline V gene has CDR1 KGHSH and CDR2 LQKENI. CDR3 length equals 15 residues. The CDR3, as DNA: TGTGCCAGCTCACCCGTAGCTCCAGAAACCGGGGAGCTGTTTTTT. It yields the protein CASSPVAPETGELFF. Full variable domain (rest looked up from reference TRBV18 and TRBJ2-2): NAGVMQNPRHLVRRRGQEARLRCSPMKGHSHVYWYRQLPEEGLKFMVYLQKENIIDESGMPKERFSAEFPKEGPSILRIQQVVRGDSAAYFCASSPVAPETGELFFGEGSRLTVL.

This chain connects TRBV28 to TRBJ1-2; possible D gene TRBD1, 5 bases. Trimming removed 5 bases from V and 8 bases from J, with 21 bases in between. This CDR3 is 15 amino acids long. CDR1 and CDR2 from the germline V gene are MDHEN and SYDVKM. The CDR3 here is CASSPDGTPVEGYTF. The CDR3 coding sequence is TGTGCCAGCAGTCCGGACGGGACTCCCGTTGAAGGCTACACCTTC.

The chain joins TRBV7-9 to TRBJ1-1; 7 bases fit TRBD1. CDR3 length: 14 amino acids. The V segment lost 3 bases and the J segment 3 bases; nucleotides outside the gene matches: 4. In germline, CDR1 is SEHNR, CDR2 FQNEAQ (reference sequence). The DNA of the CDR3 is TGTGCCAGCAGCTTTGACAGGGCCGACACTGAAGCTTTCTTT. Its protein product is CASSFDRADTEAFF.

The J gene is TRBJ2-7, the V gene TRBV5-4, with 8 positions matching TRBD1. V shed 3 bases and J 0 bases; nucleotides not matched to a gene: 5. This CDR3 has 15 amino acids. Germline CDR1 and CDR2: SGHNT and YYREEE (reference sequence). CDR3 loop: CASSWITGGSYEQYF. The CDR3, as DNA: TGTGCCAGCAGCTGGATTACAGGGGGCTCCTACGAGCAGTACTTC. The whole variable domain, filled in from reference TRBV5-4 and TRBJ2-7, reads ETGVTQSPTHLIKTRGQQVTLRCSSQSGHNTVSWYQQALGQGPQFIFQYYREEENGRGNFPPRFSGLQFPNYSSELNVNALELDDSALYLCASSWITGGSYEQYFGPGTRLTVT.

The chain joins TRBV10-1 to TRBJ2-7, with D possibly matching TRBD1 (6 bases). This CDR3 is built from 12 residues. Germline V gives CDR1 WNHNN, CDR2 SYGVQD (reference sequence). With 6 bases removed from V and 5 bases from J, the gap between germline ends came to 11 bases. The CDR3 bases are TGCGCCAGCAGCGGACAGTCCCACGAGCAGTACTTC. It encodes CASSGQSHEQYF.

The sample holds a few counts of this clone. The chain is built from TRBV27 and TRBJ1-1; 7 nucleotides align to TRBD1. Germline assignment: CDR1 MNHEY and CDR2 SMNVEV (reference sequence). V trimming: 3 bases; J trimming: 3 bases; junction bases outside the gene matches: 13. This CDR3 has 17 amino acids. The CDR3 DNA reads TGTGCCAGCAGTTTCCACTACGGACAGGTGAGAGACACTGAAGCTTTCTTT. Translating gives CASSFHYGQVRDTEAFF.

A word on this clone: The germline gene is not matched at one end of the junction; a read error may be the cause. This sequence joins TRBV5-8 and TRBJ1-2; D is perhaps TRBD1 (6 bases). From germline, CDR1 is SGHTS and CDR2 YDEGEE. The CDR3 sequence is 11 residues long. DNA of the CDR3: TGTGCCAGCAGCTTTAGGGGGGGCCTAAACTTC. Translating it yields CASSFRGGLNF.